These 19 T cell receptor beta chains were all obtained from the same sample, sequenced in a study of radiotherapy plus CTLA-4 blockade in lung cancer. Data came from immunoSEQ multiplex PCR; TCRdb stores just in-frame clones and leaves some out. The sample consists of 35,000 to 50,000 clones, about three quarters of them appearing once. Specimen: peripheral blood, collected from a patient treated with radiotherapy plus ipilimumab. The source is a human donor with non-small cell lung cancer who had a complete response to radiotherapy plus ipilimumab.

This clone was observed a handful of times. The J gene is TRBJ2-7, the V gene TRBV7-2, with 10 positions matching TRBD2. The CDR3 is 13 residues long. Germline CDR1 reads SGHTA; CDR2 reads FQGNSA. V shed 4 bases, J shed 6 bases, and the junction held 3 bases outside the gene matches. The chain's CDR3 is CASSSLAGVEQYF. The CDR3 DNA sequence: TGTGCCAGCAGCTCCCTAGCGGGAGTCGAGCAGTACTTC. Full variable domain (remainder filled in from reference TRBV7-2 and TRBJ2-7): GAGVSQSPSNKVTEKGKDVELRCDPISGHTALYWYRQSLGQGLEFLIYFQGNSAPDKSGLPSDRFSAERTGGSVSTLTIQRTQQEDSAVYLCASSSLAGVEQYFGPGTRLTVT.

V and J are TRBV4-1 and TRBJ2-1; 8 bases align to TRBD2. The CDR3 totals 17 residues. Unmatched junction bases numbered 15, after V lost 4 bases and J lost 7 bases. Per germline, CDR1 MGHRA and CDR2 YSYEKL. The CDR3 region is CASSRQTLGSGVNEQFF. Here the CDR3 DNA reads TGCGCCAGCAGCCGACAAACCCTGGGTAGCGGGGTAAATGAGCAGTTCTTC.

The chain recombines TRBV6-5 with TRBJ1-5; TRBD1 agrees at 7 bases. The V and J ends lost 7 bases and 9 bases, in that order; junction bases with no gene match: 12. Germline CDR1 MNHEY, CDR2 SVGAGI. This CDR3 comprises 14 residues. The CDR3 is CASTDNRGRGPQHF. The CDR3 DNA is TGTGCCAGCACTGATAACAGGGGTCGCGGGCCCCAGCATTTT.

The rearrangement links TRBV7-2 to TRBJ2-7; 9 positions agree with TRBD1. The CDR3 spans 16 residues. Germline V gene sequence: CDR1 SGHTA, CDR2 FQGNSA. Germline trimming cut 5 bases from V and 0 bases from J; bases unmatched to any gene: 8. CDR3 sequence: CASSPRTGEVSYEQYF. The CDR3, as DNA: TGTGCCAGCAGCCCACGGACAGGGGAGGTCTCCTACGAGCAGTACTTC. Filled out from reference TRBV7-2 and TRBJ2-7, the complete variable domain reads GAGVSQSPSNKVTEKGKDVELRCDPISGHTALYWYRQSLGQGLEFLIYFQGNSAPDKSGLPSDRFSAERTGGSVSTLTIQRTQQEDSAVYLCASSPRTGEVSYEQYFGPGTRLTVT.

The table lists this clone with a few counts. The CDR3 reads CASSTRGLGPDTQYF. The CDR3 nucleotides are TGTGCCAGCAGTACCCGGGGACTCGGCCCAGATACGCAGTATTTT. V gene TRBV6-5 combines with J gene TRBJ2-3, with D possibly TRBD2 on 6 matching bases. Germline V lookup: CDR1 MNHEY, CDR2 SVGAGI. V was shortened by 5 bases and J by 4 bases, with 16 bases between the two germline ends. The CDR3 loop spans 15 amino acids.

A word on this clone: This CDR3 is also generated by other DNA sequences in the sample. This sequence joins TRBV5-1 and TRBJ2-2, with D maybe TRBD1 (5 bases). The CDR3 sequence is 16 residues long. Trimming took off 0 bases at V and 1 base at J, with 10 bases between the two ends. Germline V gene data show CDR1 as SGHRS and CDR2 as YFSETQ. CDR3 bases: TGCGCCAGCAGCTTGGAGGGTCAGGGGAACACCGGGGAGCTGTTTTTT. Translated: CASSLEGQGNTGELFF.

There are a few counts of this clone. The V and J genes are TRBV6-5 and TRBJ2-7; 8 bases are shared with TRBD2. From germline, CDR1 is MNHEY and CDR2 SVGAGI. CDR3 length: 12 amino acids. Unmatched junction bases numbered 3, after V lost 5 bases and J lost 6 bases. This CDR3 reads CASSGRGGEQYF. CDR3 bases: TGTGCCAGCAGTGGTCGGGGGGGCGAGCAGTACTTC.

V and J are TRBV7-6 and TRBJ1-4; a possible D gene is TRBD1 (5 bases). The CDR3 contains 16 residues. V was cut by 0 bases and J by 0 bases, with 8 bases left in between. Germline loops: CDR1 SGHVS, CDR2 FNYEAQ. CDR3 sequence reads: CASSLAPTATNEKLFF. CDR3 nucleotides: TGTGCCAGCAGCTTAGCCCCGACAGCAACTAATGAAAAACTGTTTTTT.

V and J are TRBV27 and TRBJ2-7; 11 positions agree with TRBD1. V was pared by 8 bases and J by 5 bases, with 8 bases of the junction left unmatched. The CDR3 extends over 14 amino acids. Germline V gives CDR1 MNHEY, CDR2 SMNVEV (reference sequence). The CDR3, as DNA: TGTGCCAGCCGGGGGACAGGGGGAACCCACGAGCAGTACTTC. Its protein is CASRGTGGTHEQYF.

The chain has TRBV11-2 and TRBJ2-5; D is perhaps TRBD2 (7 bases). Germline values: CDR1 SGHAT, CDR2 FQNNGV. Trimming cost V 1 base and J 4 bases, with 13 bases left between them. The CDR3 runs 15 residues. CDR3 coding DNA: TGTGCCAGCAGCTTAGTGGGGGGGGGCGGAGAGACCCAGTACTTC. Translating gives CASSLVGGGGETQYF.

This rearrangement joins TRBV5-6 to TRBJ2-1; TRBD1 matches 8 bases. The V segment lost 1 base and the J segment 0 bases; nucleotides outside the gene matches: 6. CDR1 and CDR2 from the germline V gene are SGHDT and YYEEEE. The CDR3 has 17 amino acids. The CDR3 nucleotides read TGTGCCAGCAGCTTGAAGATCGGGACAGGCTCCTACAATGAGCAGTTCTTC. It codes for CASSLKIGTGSYNEQFF.

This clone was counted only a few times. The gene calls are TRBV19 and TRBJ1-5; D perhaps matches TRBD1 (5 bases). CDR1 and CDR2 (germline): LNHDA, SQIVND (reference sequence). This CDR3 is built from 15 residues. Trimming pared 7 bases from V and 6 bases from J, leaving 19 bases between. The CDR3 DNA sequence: TGTGCCAGTACCCCGGGAGAATTCCAGGGTCAGCCCCAGCATTTT. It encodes CASTPGEFQGQPQHF. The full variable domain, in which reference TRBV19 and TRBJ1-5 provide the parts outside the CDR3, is DGGITQSPKYLFRKEGQNVTLSCEQNLNHDAMYWYRQDPGQGLRLIYYSQIVNDFQKGDIAEGYSVSREKKESFPLTVTSAQKNPTAFYLCASTPGEFQGQPQHFGDGTRLSIL.

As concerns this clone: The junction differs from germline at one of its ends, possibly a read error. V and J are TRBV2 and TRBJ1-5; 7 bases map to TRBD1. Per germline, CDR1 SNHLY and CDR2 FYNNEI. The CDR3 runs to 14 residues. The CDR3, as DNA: TGTGCCAGTGGGAAACAGGGGAGCAGTCAGCCCCAGCATTTT. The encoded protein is CASGKQGSSQPQHF.

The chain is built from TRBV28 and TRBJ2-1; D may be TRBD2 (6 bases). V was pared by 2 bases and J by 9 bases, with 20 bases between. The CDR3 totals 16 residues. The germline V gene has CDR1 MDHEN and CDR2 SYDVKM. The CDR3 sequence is CASSLPAQPRAGEQFF. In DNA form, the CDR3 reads TGTGCCAGCAGTTTACCGGCGCAGCCTCGAGCGGGTGAGCAGTTCTTC.

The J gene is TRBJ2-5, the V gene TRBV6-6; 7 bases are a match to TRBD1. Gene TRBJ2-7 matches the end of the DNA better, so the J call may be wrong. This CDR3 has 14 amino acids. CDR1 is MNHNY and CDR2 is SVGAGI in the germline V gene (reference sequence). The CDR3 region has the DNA TGTGCCAGCACAGGGACAGCGGCTCCTGCCGAGCAGTACTTC. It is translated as CASTGTAAPAEQYF.

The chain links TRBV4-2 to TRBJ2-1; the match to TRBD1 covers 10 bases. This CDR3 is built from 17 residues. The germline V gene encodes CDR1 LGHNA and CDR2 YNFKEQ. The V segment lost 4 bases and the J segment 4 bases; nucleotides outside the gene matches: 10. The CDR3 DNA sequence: TGTGCCAGCAGCCGGTCGTCGGGACAGGGGACTTACAATGAGCAGTTCTTC. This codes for CASSRSSGQGTYNEQFF.

DNA of the CDR3: TGTGCCAGCAGCGTAGCCGGGATCTCCTACAATGAGCAGTTCTTC. It codes for CASSVAGISYNEQFF. V and J are TRBV9 and TRBJ2-1; a weak D match, TRBD2 (5 bases). The CDR3 length is 15 residues. Germline lookup yields CDR1 SGDLS and CDR2 YYNGEE. With 0 bases removed from V and 0 bases from J, the gap between germline ends came to 7 bases.

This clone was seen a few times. The CDR3 DNA sequence: TGTGCCAGTCAGACCTTACAGGGTATCAGCAATCAGCCCCAGCATTTT. Its translation is CASQTLQGISNQPQHF. The chain has TRBV19 and TRBJ1-5; a possible D gene is TRBD1 (6 bases). The CDR3 loop spans 16 amino acids. In germline, CDR1 is LNHDA, CDR2 SQIVND (reference sequence). V was clipped by 8 bases and J by 1 base, with 18 bases between them. Complete variable domain (other parts from reference TRBV19 and TRBJ1-5): DGGITQSPKYLFRKEGQNVTLSCEQNLNHDAMYWYRQDPGQGLRLIYYSQIVNDFQKGDIAEGYSVSREKKESFPLTVTSAQKNPTAFYLCASQTLQGISNQPQHFGDGTRLSIL.

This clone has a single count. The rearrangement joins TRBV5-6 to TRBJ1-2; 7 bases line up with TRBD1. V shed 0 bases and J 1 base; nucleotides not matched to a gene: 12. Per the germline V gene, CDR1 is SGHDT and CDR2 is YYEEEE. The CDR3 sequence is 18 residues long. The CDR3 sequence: CASSLDRQGRVLNYGYTF. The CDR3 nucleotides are TGTGCCAGCAGCTTGGATCGACAGGGCCGCGTTCTTAACTATGGCTACACCTTC.